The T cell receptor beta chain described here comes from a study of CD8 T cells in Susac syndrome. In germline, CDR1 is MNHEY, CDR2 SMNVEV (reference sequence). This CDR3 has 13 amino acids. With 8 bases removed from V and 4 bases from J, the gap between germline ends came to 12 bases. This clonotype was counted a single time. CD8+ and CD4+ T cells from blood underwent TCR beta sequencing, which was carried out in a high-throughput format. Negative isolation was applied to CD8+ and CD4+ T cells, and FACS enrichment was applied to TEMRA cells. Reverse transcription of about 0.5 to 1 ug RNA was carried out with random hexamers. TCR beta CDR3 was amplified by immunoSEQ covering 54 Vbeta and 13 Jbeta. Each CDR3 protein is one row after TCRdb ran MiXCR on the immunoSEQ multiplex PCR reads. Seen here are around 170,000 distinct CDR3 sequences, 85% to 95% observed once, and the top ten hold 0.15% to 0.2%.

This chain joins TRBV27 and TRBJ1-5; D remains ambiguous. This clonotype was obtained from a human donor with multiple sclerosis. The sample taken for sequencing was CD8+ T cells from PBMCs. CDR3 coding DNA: TGTGCCAGCCGACGGTCTGGGAATCAGCCCCAGCATTTT. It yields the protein CASRRSGNQPQHF.